The clone carrying this T cell receptor beta chain appeared a single time. What it binds is unknown. The sample belongs to a study of CD4+ T cells in melanoma. TCRdb's table, derived via immunoSEQ multiplex PCR, lists solely in-frame clones and lacks some. The sample has about 120,000 clones, 92% seen once. Study-level findings and limits: Reportedly, melanoma neoantigen-specific CD4+ T cells showed varied differentiation states. CD8+ T cell, macrophage and B cell function reportedly correlated with neoantigen-specific CD4+ T cells.

The source of this sequence is a human donor with melanoma. Sequencing was done on a sample of peripheral blood.

The CDR3, as DNA: TGTGCCAGCAGTCGTGGTAGCGGGATCGCCGGGGAGCTGTTTTTT. This translates into CASSRGSGIAGELFF. The V gene is TRBV6-5, the J gene TRBJ2-2, with 8 bases fitting TRBD2. V trimming: 5 bases; J trimming: 6 bases; junction bases outside the gene matches: 8. Germline V gene sequence: CDR1 MNHEY, CDR2 SVGAGI. There are 15 residues in the CDR3.